Below are 6 T cell receptor beta chains sequenced from a single sample in a study of blood T cell repertoires in COVID-19 (dated by TCRdb to 2019 to 2021). Library preparation used the immunoSEQ multiplex PCR assay. In TCRdb, the immuneACCESS table is reduced to in-frame sequences with V and J assigned. These tables do not hold every clone; where another copy was compared, an unresolved V gene accounts for under half, and the others remain unexplained. This sample has roughly 350,000 clones in its table, and 80% to 90% of those were observed once. The ten largest clones add up to roughly a tenth of the sample. Sequencing was carried out using peripheral blood. These receptor sequences come from a woman aged 30 to 39 with COVID-19, enrolled during active disease.

This rearrangement joins TRBV19 to TRBJ1-1, with D perhaps TRBD1 (6 bases). Trimming stripped 3 bases from V and 1 base from J, with 12 bases between. Germline loops: CDR1 LNHDA, CDR2 SQIVND (reference sequence). This CDR3 has 15 amino acids. As DNA, the CDR3 is TGTGCCAGTAGTATTCGGGACACAAGGAACACTGAAGCTTTCTTT. Its protein is CASSIRDTRNTEAFF.

The rearrangement joins TRBV28 to TRBJ2-5; 9 bases agree with TRBD1. V lost 6 bases to trimming and J lost 5 bases; unmatched junction nucleotides: 4. Germline-derived CDR1 and CDR2 are MDHEN and SYDVKM. This CDR3 region has 13 residues. CDR3 in DNA: TGTGCCAGCAGAACCGGGACAGGGGAGACCCAGTACTTC. This sequence encodes CASRTGTGETQYF.

CDR3 nucleotide sequence: TGTGCCAGCAGTGCGCCCGCGGGACTAGCGGCCCTGATTTTGAATGAGCAGTTCTTC. Its translation is CASSAPAGLAALILNEQFF. This chain joins TRBV28 and TRBJ2-1, with 11 bases identical to TRBD2. There are 19 residues in the CDR3. Trimming took 5 bases from V and 7 from J; bases not matched to a gene: 19. Germline CDR1 reads MDHEN; CDR2 reads SYDVKM. Filled out from reference TRBV28 and TRBJ2-1, the complete variable domain reads DVKVTQSSRYLVKRTGEKVFLECVQDMDHENMFWYRQDPGLGLRLIYFSYDVKMKEKGDIPEGYSVSREKKERFSLILESASTNQTSMYLCASSAPAGLAALILNEQFFGPGTRLTVL.

This chain links TRBV6-6 with TRBJ1-5, with 10 bases that match TRBD1. The germline V gene encodes CDR1 MNHNY and CDR2 SVGAGI (reference sequence). The CDR3 loop spans 16 amino acids. J gave up 1 base and V 2 bases, and 2 bases lay outside the gene matches. Here the CDR3 reads CASSYGTGESNQPQHF. CDR3 DNA sequence: TGTGCCAGCAGTTACGGGACAGGGGAAAGCAATCAGCCCCAGCATTTT.

The chain joins TRBV19 to TRBJ1-2; 8 nucleotides match TRBD1. CDR1 is LNHDA and CDR2 is SQIVND in the germline V gene (reference sequence). V dropped 5 bases and J dropped 6; count of bases not matched to a gene: 5. This CDR3 comprises 13 residues. CDR3 in amino acids: CASSSLDRDGYTF. The CDR3 nucleotides read TGTGCCAGTAGTTCTTTGGACAGGGATGGCTACACCTTC. Based on the CDR3 plus reference TRBV19 and TRBJ1-2, the full variable domain is DGGITQSPKYLFRKEGQNVTLSCEQNLNHDAMYWYRQDPGQGLRLIYYSQIVNDFQKGDIAEGYSVSREKKESFPLTVTSAQKNPTAFYLCASSSLDRDGYTFGSGTRLTVV.

This clone was counted once. This sequence joins TRBV2 and TRBJ1-5; D uncertain. Deletions cut 4 bases from V and 7 bases from J, with 8 bases between. This CDR3 contains 12 residues. Germline-derived CDR1 and CDR2 are SNHLY and FYNNEI. CDR3 amino acids: CASSGHGQPQHF. The CDR3 DNA reads as TGTGCCAGCAGTGGGCACGGGCAGCCCCAGCATTTT.